What follows describes a single TCR beta chain. Its antigen is currently unknown. Per the germline V gene, CDR1 is GTSNPN and CDR2 is SVGIG (reference sequence). This CDR3 is built from 13 residues. After removal of 7 bases from V and 5 bases from J, the junction contained 8 bases not matched to a gene. These data are taken from a study of T cell responses to AZD1222 COVID-19 vaccine. Assay used: immunoSEQ multiplex PCR; TCRdb lists only in-frame clones, some missing. The sample consists of 100,000 or so clones, roughly 90% of them appearing once. General observations from the study: After two AZD1222 doses, spike-specific TCR breadth and depth rose versus day 0. The donor group comprised mostly white British people and more females; the analysis possibly underestimated clonal diversity. Close to half of all spike-specific TCRs reportedly target regions of the variants that are unmutated.

This sequence was found in an adult in good health. The V and J genes are TRBV30 and TRBJ2-3; the match to TRBD1 covers 8 bases. The source was peripheral blood, collected on day 0 of AZD1222 vaccination. The DNA of the CDR3 is TGTGCCTTGACAAGGGACAGGTTAGATACGCAGTATTTT. Translated, it gives CALTRDRLDTQYF.